The clone carrying this TCR beta chain was seen more than once but under ten times. The antigen is undetermined. Clones were sequenced by immunoSEQ multiplex PCR, and TCRdb holds only the in-frame ones, with some missing. The sample contains 35,000 to 45,000 clones, 83% of which appear only once. Before the diagnostic colonoscopy, ulcerative colitis patients were free of immunosuppressive medication. The J segment lost 10 bases and the V segment lost 10 bases, leaving 9 bases of the junction unmatched. The germline CDR1 and CDR2 sequences are LNHDA and SQIVND (reference sequence). This CDR3 has 13 amino acids. These data come from a study of pediatric ulcerative colitis. Overall study results and limits: Blood-rectal clonal overlap within each person was significantly higher in ulcerative colitis patients than controls.

Sequencing was done on a sample of blood. This TCR derives from a girl aged 5 to 17 with moderate ulcerative colitis. The rearrangement joins TRBV19 to TRBJ2-1; TRBD2 aligns across 11 bases. The CDR3 DNA reads as TGTGCCACCTCGGGACTAGCGGCACCCGAGCAGTTCTTC. It specifies CATSGLAAPEQFF.